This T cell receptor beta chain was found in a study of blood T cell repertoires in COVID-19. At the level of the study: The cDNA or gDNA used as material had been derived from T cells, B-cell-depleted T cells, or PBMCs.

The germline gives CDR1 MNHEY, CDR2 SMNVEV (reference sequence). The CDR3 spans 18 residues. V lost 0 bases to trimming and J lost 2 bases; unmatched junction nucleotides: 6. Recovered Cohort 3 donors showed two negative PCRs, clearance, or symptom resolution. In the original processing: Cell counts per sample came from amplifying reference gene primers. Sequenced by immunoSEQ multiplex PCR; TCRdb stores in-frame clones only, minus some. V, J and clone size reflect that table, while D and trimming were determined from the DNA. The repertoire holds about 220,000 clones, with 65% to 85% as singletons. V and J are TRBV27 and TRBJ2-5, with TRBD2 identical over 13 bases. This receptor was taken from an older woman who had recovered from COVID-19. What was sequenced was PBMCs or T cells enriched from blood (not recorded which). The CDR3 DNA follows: TGTGCCAGCAGTTTATCCCGACTAGCGGGGGGCAATCAAGAGACCCAGTACTTC. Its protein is CASSLSRLAGGNQETQYF.